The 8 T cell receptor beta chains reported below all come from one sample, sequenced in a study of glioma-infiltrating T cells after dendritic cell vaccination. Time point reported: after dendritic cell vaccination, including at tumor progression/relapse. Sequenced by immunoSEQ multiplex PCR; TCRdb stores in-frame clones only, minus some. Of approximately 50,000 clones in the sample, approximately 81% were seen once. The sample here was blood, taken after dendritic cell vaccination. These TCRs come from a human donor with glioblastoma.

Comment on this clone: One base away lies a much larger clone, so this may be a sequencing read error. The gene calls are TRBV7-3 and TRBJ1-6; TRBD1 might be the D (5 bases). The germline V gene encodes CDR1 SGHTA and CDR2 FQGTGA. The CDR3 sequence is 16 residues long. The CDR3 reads CASSYDDSSYNSPLHF. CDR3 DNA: TGTGCCAGCAGCTACGACGACAGTTCCTATAATTCCCCCCTCCACTTT.

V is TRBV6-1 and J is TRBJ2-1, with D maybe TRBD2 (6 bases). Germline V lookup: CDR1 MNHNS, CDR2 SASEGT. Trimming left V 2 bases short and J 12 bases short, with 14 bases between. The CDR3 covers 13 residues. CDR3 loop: CASSEMRDLGQFF. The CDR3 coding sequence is TGTGCCAGCAGTGAAATGCGGGACTTGGGGCAGTTCTTC.

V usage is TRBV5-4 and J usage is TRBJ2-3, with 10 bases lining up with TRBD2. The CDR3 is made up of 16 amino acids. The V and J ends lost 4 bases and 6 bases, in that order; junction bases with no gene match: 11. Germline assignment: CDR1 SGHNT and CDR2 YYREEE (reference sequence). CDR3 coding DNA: TGTGCCAGCAGCCCTAGCCTAGCGGGGGATAGGGATACGCAGTATTTT. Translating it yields CASSPSLAGDRDTQYF. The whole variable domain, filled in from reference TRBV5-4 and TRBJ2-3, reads ETGVTQSPTHLIKTRGQQVTLRCSSQSGHNTVSWYQQALGQGPQFIFQYYREEENGRGNFPPRFSGLQFPNYSSELNVNALELDDSALYLCASSPSLAGDRDTQYFGPGTRLTVL.

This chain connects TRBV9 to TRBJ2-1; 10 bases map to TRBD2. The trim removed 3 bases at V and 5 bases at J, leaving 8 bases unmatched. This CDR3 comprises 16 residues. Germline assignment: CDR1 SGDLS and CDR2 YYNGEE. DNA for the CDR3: TGTGCCAGCAGCGGCGGGGGGCTAGCGGGGGACAATGAGCAGTTCTTC. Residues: CASSGGGLAGDNEQFF.

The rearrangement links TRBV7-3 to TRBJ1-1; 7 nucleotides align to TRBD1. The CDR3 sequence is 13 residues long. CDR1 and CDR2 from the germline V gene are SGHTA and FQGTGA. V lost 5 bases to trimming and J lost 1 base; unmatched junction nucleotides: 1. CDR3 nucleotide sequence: TGTGCCAGCAGCCCAGGGGGGAACACTGAAGCTTTCTTT. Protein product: CASSPGGNTEAFF. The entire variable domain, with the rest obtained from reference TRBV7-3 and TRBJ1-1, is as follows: GAGVSQTPSNKVTEKGKYVELRCDPISGHTALYWYRQSLGQGPEFLIYFQGTGAADDSGLPNDRFFAVRPEGSVSTLKIQRTERGDSAVYLCASSPGGNTEAFFGQGTRLTVV.

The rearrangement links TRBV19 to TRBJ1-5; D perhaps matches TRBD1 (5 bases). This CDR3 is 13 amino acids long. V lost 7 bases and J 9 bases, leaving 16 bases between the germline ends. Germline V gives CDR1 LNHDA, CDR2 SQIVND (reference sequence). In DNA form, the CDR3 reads TGTGCCAGTACTGTGGACATCGGCAGGCCCCAGCATTTT. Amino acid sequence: CASTVDIGRPQHF.

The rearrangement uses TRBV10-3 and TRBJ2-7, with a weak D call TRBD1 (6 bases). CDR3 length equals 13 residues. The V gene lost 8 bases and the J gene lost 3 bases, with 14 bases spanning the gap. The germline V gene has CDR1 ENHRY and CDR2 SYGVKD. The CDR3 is CAIRSSDSYEQYF. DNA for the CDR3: TGTGCCATCCGCAGTTCGGACAGCTACGAGCAGTACTTC.

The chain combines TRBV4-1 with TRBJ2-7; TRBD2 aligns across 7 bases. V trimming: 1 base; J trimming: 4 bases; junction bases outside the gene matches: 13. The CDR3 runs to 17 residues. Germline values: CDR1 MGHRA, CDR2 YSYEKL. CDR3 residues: CASSQASPGGFQYEQYF. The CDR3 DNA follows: TGCGCCAGCAGCCAAGCAAGTCCGGGGGGTTTTCAGTACGAGCAGTACTTC.